The 8 T cell receptor beta chains below were found in one sample sequenced in a study of T cell repertoires in cytomegalovirus infection. TCRdb processed the reads anew with MiXCR; each CDR3 protein has one entry. The sample yields around 530,000 distinct CDR3 sequences, 16% seen once. The sequenced material came from CD8+ T cells from PBMCs. Source of these receptors: a human donor in good health (CMV status not recorded). Some clones in this sample may be carry-over from other donors' samples.

The chain carries TRBV4-1 and TRBJ2-7, with D perhaps TRBD1 (5 bases). Per germline, CDR1 MGHRA and CDR2 YSYEKL. The ends were cut back, 0 bases at V and 6 bases at J, with 12 bases in the middle. CDR3 length equals 14 residues. The CDR3 is CASSQDVRAPEQYF. The CDR3 DNA reads as TGCGCCAGCAGCCAAGACGTCAGGGCACCCGAGCAGTACTTC.

The sample holds a few counts of this clonotype. This sequence joins TRBV19 and TRBJ2-7; D is possibly TRBD1 (6 bases). The V and J ends lost 3 bases and 4 bases respectively, with 16 bases between them. The CDR3 totals 15 residues. Germline CDR1 reads LNHDA; CDR2 reads SQIVND (reference sequence). This CDR3 reads CASSISGTLNYEQYF. The CDR3 DNA is TGTGCCAGTAGTATCTCTGGGACACTCAATTACGAGCAGTACTTC.

Only a few counts were recorded for this clonotype. This chain links TRBV5-5 with TRBJ2-1; D ambiguous. The CDR3 sequence is 15 residues long. The ends were cut back, 4 bases at V and 2 bases at J, with 13 bases in the middle. Germline lookup yields CDR1 SGHKS and CDR2 YYEKEE (reference sequence). CDR3 nucleotide sequence: TGTGCCAGCAGCCTCGACAAGTTCCCCTACAATGAGCAGTTCTTC. The encoded protein is CASSLDKFPYNEQFF.

V is TRBV4-2 and J is TRBJ1-2; D gene ambiguous. CDR1 and CDR2 from the germline V gene are LGHNA and YNFKEQ. The CDR3 consists of 13 residues. V dropped 0 bases and J dropped 8 bases, with 10 bases sitting between them. The CDR3 is CASSQDIPGGYTF. The CDR3, as DNA: TGTGCCAGCAGCCAAGATATTCCAGGAGGCTACACCTTC.

The chain uses TRBV3-1 and TRBJ1-1, with D unresolved. This CDR3 comprises 14 residues. The V end lost 1 base, the J end lost 1 base, and 7 bases lay between the germline ends. Germline CDR1 reads LGHDT; CDR2 reads YNNKEL (reference sequence). The CDR3 sequence: CASSQGGSNTEAFF. The CDR3 DNA is TGTGCCAGCAGCCAAGGAGGGTCGAACACTGAAGCTTTCTTT.

This clonotype was detected many times. The chain couples TRBV12-3 or TRBV12-4 to TRBJ2-2; no firm D call. The CDR3 extends over 14 amino acids. V gave up 5 bases and J gave up 6 bases, with 13 bases separating them. The CDR3 here is CASSLSDIPGELFF. The CDR3 region has the DNA TGTGCCAGCAGTCTTTCCGACATACCCGGGGAGCTGTTTTTT.

This chain connects TRBV15 to TRBJ1-1; possibly TRBD1 for D (6 bases). This CDR3 has 15 amino acids. Between the trimmed V and J ends, which lost 7 bases and 8 bases, there was a span of 23 bases. From germline, CDR1 is LNHNV and CDR2 YYDKDF (reference sequence). In DNA, the CDR3 is TGTGCCACCAAAGAGGACCGGGACACTCAACGCGAAGCTTTCTTT. It specifies CATKEDRDTQREAFF.

With regard to this clonotype: The junction shows a germline mismatch at one end, possibly a read error. The rearrangement joins TRBV5-6 to TRBJ1-1, with 7 bases matching TRBD1. Germline-derived CDR1 and CDR2 are SGHDT and YYEEEE. This CDR3 has 15 residues. Here the CDR3 DNA reads TGTGCCAGCAGCGCCTCGGCCAGGGGGTACACTGAAGCTTACTTT. This encodes CASSASARGYTEAYF.